This T cell receptor (beta chain) came from a study of CD8 T cells in Susac syndrome (dated by TCRdb to about 2019). Study-wide context: Repertoire sequencing was used to test whether CD8+ T cell activation and differentiation in Susac syndrome was antigen driven. CD8+ T cell repertoire clonality was compared between about 12 healthy donors, approximately 14 Susac syndrome patients and some 15 multiple sclerosis patients.

RNA was extracted using the RNeasy kit, and about 0.5 to 1 ug of the RNA was reverse transcribed with random hexamers. TCR beta CDR3 regions were amplified with the immunoSEQ multiplex PCR assay covering 54 Vbeta and 13 Jbeta segments. PCR amplification bias was corrected by using a synthetic template baseline for primer optimization and computational correction. The study's processing was this. Reads were annotated to V, D and J genes according to IMGT and were analyzed with immunoSEQ Analyzer, with only productive sequences retained. Clonality was calculated as one minus the Shannon entropy normalized by log2 of the number of productive unique sequences. For each patient and control, public and private clones were evaluated within the 100 most prevalent clones. Susac-specific clones were defined as absent from healthy and MS cohorts, 800 to 1,200 published viral clones and other ImmuneACCESS disease sequences. TCRdb itself trimmed the public reads at Q25 with fastp, ran MiXCR and retained productive beta chains. Each entry is one CDR3 protein sequence, shown with its most common DNA and genes. The V and J calls shown here were made by TCRdb, not taken from the authors' results. The sample contains around 300,000 distinct CDR3 sequences, approximately 85% of them found a single time. In total, the top ten clones hold approximately 0.2% of the sample.

Findings and caveats that apply to the study as a whole: The number of individuals in the TCR sequencing and HLA analysis was recognized as being relatively small.

Peripheral blood CD8+ and CD4+ T cells from healthy donors, Susac syndrome patients and multiple sclerosis patients were profiled by high-throughput TCR beta sequencing. The multiple sclerosis controls were treatment-naive patients who had stable or active relapsing-remitting disease and met the revised McDonald criteria. Bulk CD8+ and CD4+ T cells were purified magnetically by negative isolation, whereas CD8+ TEMRA cells were enriched by FACS. Blood was drawn into EDTA tubes, processed within 24 hours, and PBMCs were isolated by density gradient centrifugation. PBMCs intended for TCR sequencing were cryopreserved in liquid nitrogen and were subsequently thawed in a 37 degrees C water bath. Purity of sorted or isolated CD4+, CD8+ and CD8+ TEMRA cells was at least 90%. As concerns this clonotype: This clone's antigen is unknown. One base away there is no much larger clone; base qualities are not given.

The receptor comes from a human donor with multiple sclerosis. Sequencing was performed on CD8+ T cells from PBMCs.

The bases are TGTGCCTGGAGTGTGGGCCCTCAATGGGCTTTCTTT. This is translated as CAWSVGPQWAFF. The chain links TRBV30 with TRBJ1-1; the D gene is unclear. The CDR3 starts with the cysteine, ends with the phenylalanine, and has 12 residues. The read is trimmed to its CDR3 DNA, 36 bases read in frame from base 1. Trimming removed 0 bases from V and 11 bases from J, leaving 13 bases between the germline ends. The germline V gene (reference sequence) yields GTSNPN for CDR1 and SVGIG for CDR2. This CDR3, with the reference TRBV30 and TRBJ1-1 proteins standing in past its ends, gives the full variable domain SQTIHQWPATLVQPVGSPLSLECTVEGTSNPNLYWYRQAAGRGLQLLFYSVGIGQISSEVPQNLSASRPQDRQFILSSKKLLLSDSGFYLCAWSVGPQWAFFGQGTRLTVV.